Following are 5 T cell receptor beta chains from one sample sequenced in a study of control samples from healthy donors and cancer patients (dated by TCRdb to the early 2020s). Receptors were amplified or captured by the immunoSEQ multiplex PCR assay. In its TCRdb copy, this immuneACCESS table keeps in-frame sequences only and misses some clones. Where compared with another copy, unresolved V genes explain less than half of these, and the others have no known cause. Here the sample has about 84,000 clones; roughly 88% occur a single time. In total, the top ten clones hold about 9.9% of the sample. Sequenced sample: PBMCs. The origin of the receptors is a man in his 60s with head and neck cancer.

CDR3 residues: CSVRTSGRAGGPNEQFF. The CDR3 DNA is TGCAGCGTAAGGACTAGCGGGAGGGCCGGCGGCCCCAATGAGCAGTTCTTC. The V call is TRBV29-1, the J call TRBJ2-1, with TRBD2 matching over 15 bases. CDR1 and CDR2 from the germline V gene are SQVTM and ANQGSEA. After removal of 6 bases from V and 6 bases from J, the junction contained 12 bases not matched to a gene. This CDR3 spans 17 amino acids.

This chain connects TRBV19 to TRBJ1-5, with a weak D call TRBD1 (6 bases). The V and J ends lost 10 bases and 6 bases respectively, with 19 bases between them. Germline-derived CDR1 and CDR2 are LNHDA and SQIVND (reference sequence). The CDR3 spans 14 residues. CDR3 residues: CATRGGAYGQPQHF. CDR3 in DNA: TGTGCCACTCGAGGGGGGGCGTACGGTCAGCCCCAGCATTTT.

The chain joins TRBV5-1 to TRBJ1-1; D gene uncertain. The germline V gene has CDR1 SGHRS and CDR2 YFSETQ. CDR3 length equals 14 residues. The V and J ends lost 1 base and 1 base respectively, with 8 bases between them. The DNA for the CDR3 is TGCGCCAGCAGCTTGTCATTGAGGAACACTGAAGCTTTCTTT. It codes for CASSLSLRNTEAFF.

The chain links TRBV6-5 to TRBJ1-3; D ambiguous. The germline V gene encodes CDR1 MNHEY and CDR2 SVGAGI. The V and J ends lost 0 bases and 3 bases respectively, with 3 bases between them. The CDR3 runs to 13 residues. This CDR3 reads CASSYSFGNTIYF. The CDR3 DNA reads as TGTGCCAGCAGTTACTCGTTTGGAAACACCATATATTTT.

This clone occurred once. V usage is TRBV5-1 and J usage is TRBJ2-6; a possible D gene is TRBD1 (7 bases). Trimming left V 3 bases short and J 7 bases short, with 14 bases between. Germline CDR1 reads SGHRS; CDR2 reads YFSETQ. The CDR3 is 15 residues long. CDR3 bases: TGCGCCAGCAGCTCTGGGCAGGGGGGTGCCAACGTCCTGACTTTC. Protein sequence: CASSSGQGGANVLTF.